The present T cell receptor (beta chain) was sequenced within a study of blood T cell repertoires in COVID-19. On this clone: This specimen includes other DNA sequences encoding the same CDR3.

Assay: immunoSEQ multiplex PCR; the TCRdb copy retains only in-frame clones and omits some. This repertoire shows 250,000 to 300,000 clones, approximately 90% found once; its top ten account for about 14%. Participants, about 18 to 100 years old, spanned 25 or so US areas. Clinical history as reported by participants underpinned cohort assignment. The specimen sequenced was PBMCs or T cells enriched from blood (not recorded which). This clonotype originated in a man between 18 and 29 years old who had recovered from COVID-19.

The CDR3 sequence is CASSLAGGTGELFF. CDR3 DNA: TGCGCCAGCAGCTTAGCAGGGGGCACCGGGGAGCTGTTTTTT. V is TRBV5-1 and J is TRBJ2-2; 7 nucleotides align to TRBD1. Germline CDR1 reads SGHRS; CDR2 reads YFSETQ. The CDR3 is 14 residues long. The J segment lost 4 bases and the V segment lost 2 bases, leaving 2 bases of the junction unmatched. The entire variable domain, with the rest obtained from reference TRBV5-1 and TRBJ2-2, is as follows: KAGVTQTPRYLIKTRGQQVTLSCSPISGHRSVSWYQQTPGQGLQFLFEYFSETQRNKGNFPGRFSGRQFSNSRSEMNVSTLELGDSALYLCASSLAGGTGELFFGEGSRLTVL.